This T cell receptor beta chain stems from a study of CD8 T cells in ankylosing spondylitis. By quantitative 5'-RACE with molecular barcodes, the TCR beta libraries were made. TCRdb independently ran MiXCR on the 5' RACE reads; one entry per CDR3 protein. Of around 130,000 distinct CDR3 sequences detected, about a tenth appear once; the ten largest clones hold 2.5% to 4%. This CDR3 spans 13 amino acids. Germline V gene data show CDR1 as DFQATT and CDR2 as SNEGSKA (reference sequence). J gave up 6 bases and V 6 bases, and 9 bases lay outside the gene matches. General study results and limits: Within matched ankylosing spondylitis synovial fluid, disease-linked clones were reportedly significantly enriched.

This clonotype was detected many times. Its specificity is unknown. Sequenced material: blood, either unsorted or a sorted T cell fraction (not recorded which). This chain uses TRBV20-1 with TRBJ2-5; 8 nucleotides line up with TRBD2. This TCR came from a male donor with ankylosing spondylitis or in good health (not recorded which). Here the CDR3 reads CSAPREGRKTQYF. The CDR3 nucleotides read TGCAGTGCCCCCCGGGAGGGCCGGAAGACCCAGTACTTC.